One and the same sample provided the 9 T cell receptor beta chains below, sequenced in a study of T cells in Graves' hyperthyroidism and ophthalmopathy. It was RNA transcripts that yielded the amplified TCR beta CDR3 regions. The TCR CDR3 was amplified in a first-round RT-PCR using the HTBI primer set. TCRdb fed the multiplex PCR reads into MiXCR, producing one record per CDR3 protein. The sample yields 460,000 or so distinct CDR3 sequences, under 15% seen once. Sequenced: blood. These receptors all stem from a woman aged 18-35 years with Graves' hyperthyroidism.

The table lists this clonotype with many counts. CDR3 region: CASSRSLWAGSSTDTQYF. In DNA form, the CDR3 reads TGTGCCAGCAGCCGATCTTTATGGGCAGGCAGCAGTACAGATACGCAGTATTTT. The V gene is TRBV14, the J gene TRBJ2-3; D not certain. The CDR3 length is 18 residues. The germline V gene encodes CDR1 SGHDN and CDR2 FVKESK. V lost 4 bases, J lost 3 bases, and 23 bases lay in between.

This chain links TRBV11-2 with TRBJ1-2; D is possibly TRBD1 (6 bases). There are 14 residues in the CDR3. V lost 7 bases to trimming and J lost 6 bases, with 18 bases between them. CDR1 and CDR2 from the germline V gene are SGHAT and FQNNGV. In DNA form, the CDR3 reads TGTGCCAGCACCGAAAGGGGGGGGGCGGATGGCTACACCTTC. This gives the protein CASTERGGADGYTF. The full variable domain, completed using reference TRBV11-2 and TRBJ1-2, is EAGVAQSPRYKIIEKRQSVAFWCNPISGHATLYWYQQILGQGPKLLIQFQNNGVVDDSQLPKDRFSAERLKGVDSTLKIQPAKLEDSAVYLCASTERGGADGYTFGSGTRLTVV.

This clonotype was found many times. This CDR3 is CATSDLGGNEQFF. CDR3 sequence (DNA): TGTGCCACCAGTGATTTGGGGGGTAATGAGCAGTTCTTC. J is TRBJ2-1 and V is TRBV24-1; D may be TRBD1 or TRBD2 (5 bases each). The germline V gene has CDR1 KGHDR and CDR2 SFDVKD. Between the trimmed V and J ends, which lost 0 bases and 7 bases, there was a span of 6 bases. The CDR3 totals 13 residues.

In its sample, this clonotype was seen a few times. V is TRBV5-1 and J is TRBJ2-1, with 13 bases that match TRBD2. Germline V lookup: CDR1 SGHRS, CDR2 YFSETQ. This CDR3 has 15 residues. V shed 4 bases and J 10 bases; nucleotides not matched to a gene: 8. The CDR3 DNA sequence: TGCGCCAGCAGCCCGGGACTAGCGGGAATTCGGGAGCAGTTCTTC. Translating gives CASSPGLAGIREQFF.

This clonotype was detected only a few times. A read error may explain this, as a much larger clone is one base away. The chain carries TRBV27 and TRBJ2-1; TRBD2 matches at 7 bases. The length of the CDR3 is 14 residues. Germline CDR1 is MNHEY and CDR2 is SMNVEV (reference sequence). The CDR3 is CVSIPSGVANEQFF. The CDR3 nucleotides read TGTGTCAGCATCCCTAGCGGAGTGGCCAATGAGCAGTTCTTC.

This clonotype was observed many times. The chain is built from TRBV6-1 and TRBJ1-1; tentatively, D is TRBD1 (5 bases). The V gene's germline CDR1 is MNHNS and CDR2 SASEGT. The CDR3 contains 14 residues. Trimming removed 6 bases from V and 0 bases from J, with 11 bases in between. CDR3 residues: CASRGDWVNTEAFF. CDR3 DNA sequence: TGTGCCAGCAGAGGGGACTGGGTGAACACTGAAGCTTTCTTT.

Note on this clonotype: A much larger clone differs by one base, so this may be a read error. The missing conserved phenylalanine or tryptophan at the end of this CDR3 makes a read error likely. This rearrangement joins TRBV20-1 to TRBJ1-1; 9 bases agree with TRBD1. There are 16 residues in the CDR3. V lost 5 bases and J lost 4; bases outside the gene matches: 14. Germline-derived CDR1 and CDR2 are DFQATT and SNEGSKA (reference sequence). CDR3 DNA sequence: TGCAGTGCTCTCGGACAGGGGACGGGAGTTACCACTGAAGCTTTCTTG. Encoded protein: CSALGQGTGVTTEAFL.

This clonotype has ten or more counts. The rearrangement links TRBV7-8 to TRBJ2-5; no reliable D call. The V end was cut by 3 bases, the J end by 5 bases, with 13 bases between. The CDR3 has 14 amino acids. In germline, CDR1 is SGHVS, CDR2 FQNEAQ. The CDR3 DNA sequence: TGTGCCAGCAGCTTGAGACCCCAACGGGAGACCCAGTACTTC. Translated, it gives CASSLRPQRETQYF.

This clonotype has at least ten counts. V gene TRBV7-2 combines with J gene TRBJ2-5; possibly TRBD1 or TRBD2 for D (5 bases each). The V gene lost 5 bases and the J gene lost 4 bases, with 20 bases spanning the gap. CDR3 length equals 16 residues. CDR1 and CDR2 from the germline V gene are SGHTA and FQGNSA. This CDR3 reads CASSAPGRRDRETQYF. The CDR3 nucleotides read TGTGCCAGCAGCGCACCGGGACGCCGGGACCGAGAGACCCAGTACTTC.